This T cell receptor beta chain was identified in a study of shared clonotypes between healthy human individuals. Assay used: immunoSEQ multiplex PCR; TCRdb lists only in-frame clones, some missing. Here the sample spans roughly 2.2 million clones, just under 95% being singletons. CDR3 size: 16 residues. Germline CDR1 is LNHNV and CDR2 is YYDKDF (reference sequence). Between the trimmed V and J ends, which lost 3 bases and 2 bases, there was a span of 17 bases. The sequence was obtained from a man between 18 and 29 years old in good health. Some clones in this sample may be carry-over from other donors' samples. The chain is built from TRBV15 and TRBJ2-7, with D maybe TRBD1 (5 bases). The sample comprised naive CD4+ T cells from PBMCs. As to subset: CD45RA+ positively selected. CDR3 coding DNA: TGTGCCACCAGCAGGAGTAGGGGAATCCCCACCTACGAGCAGTACTTC. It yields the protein CATSRSRGIPTYEQYF.